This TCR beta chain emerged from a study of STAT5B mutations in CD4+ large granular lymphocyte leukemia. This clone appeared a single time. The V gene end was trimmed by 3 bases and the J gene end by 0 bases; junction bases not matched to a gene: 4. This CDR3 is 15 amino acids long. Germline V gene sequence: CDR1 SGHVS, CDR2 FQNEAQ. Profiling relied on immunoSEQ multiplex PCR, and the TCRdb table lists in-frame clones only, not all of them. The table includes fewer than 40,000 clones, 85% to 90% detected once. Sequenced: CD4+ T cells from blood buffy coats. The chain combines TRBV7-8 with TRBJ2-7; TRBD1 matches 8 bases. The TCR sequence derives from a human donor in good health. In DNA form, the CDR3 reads TGTGCCAGCAGCTTTCGACAGGGGCCCTCCTACGAGCAGTACTTC. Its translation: CASSFRQGPSYEQYF.